This TCR beta chain was identified in a study of cytomegalovirus exposure and HLA in healthy donors (dated by TCRdb to 2016 to 2017). With respect to the entire study: A later analysis indicated that the 120 validation repertoires were generated on the platform also employed for the approximately 690 repertoires of the first cohort. The aim of the study was to test whether cataloging public T cell receptors could identify signatures of past pathogen exposure. Besides the first cohort of roughly 640 subjects, a separate validation cohort made up of over a hundred different subjects was used. The study combined high-throughput TCR immunosequencing, statistical association of individual TCRs with disease status, and machine learning to predict cytomegalovirus infection status.

The donors were included in the validation cohort of some 120 subjects, a group kept apart from the roughly 670-subject first cohort. As concerns this clone: The antigen it binds to is not known. No base-level quality is on record; no much larger clone is a single base apart.

The CDR3 runs 19 amino acids, cysteine and phenylalanine included. Solely the CDR3 DNA is kept, with 57 bases framed from the first base. CDR1 SGHNT and CDR2 YENEEA are derived from the germline V gene. Trimmed from V: 6 bases; trimmed from J: 3 bases; junction bases lacking a gene match: 19. Overall study outcomes, separate from this receptor: A later analysis had no HLA typing for the validation cohort, so co-occurrence there was scored across all 120 or so repertoires. Subsequent analysis determined that TCRs grouped into clusters in the first cohort also showed a tendency toward co-occurrence across the 130 or so validation repertoires, and 85% to 95% of cluster scores exceeded 0. In vitro tests confirmed that a few of the cytomegalovirus-associated TCR beta chains recognize cytomegalovirus antigens. While some public TCRs were present in many individuals, most TCR sequences turned up only very rarely across donors. A total of 150 to 200 TCR beta chains were listed by the study as associated with cytomegalovirus. The authors suggested that the approach could potentially be generalized to other disease states and immunological phenotypes. Cytomegalovirus status was reported to be diagnosed by the classifier with high specificity and sensitivity in both the original and validation cohorts.

Libraries came from the immunoSEQ multiplex PCR assay. As for the authors' bioinformatics: A statistical classification framework was built to diagnose cytomegalovirus status from the catalog of TCR beta chain sequences. TCRdb took this table from immuneACCESS and kept in-frame rearrangements with V and J called. Such tables lack part of the clones; where checked against another copy, unresolved V genes explain under half of the gap, and the rest is unexplained. That table furnishes V, J and clone size, whereas the DNA furnished D and trimming. This sample lists fewer than 200,000 clones; 86% were detected once. Approximately 2.4% of the sample is taken by the ten largest.

The chain is made from TRBV11-3 and TRBJ2-7; TRBD1 fits 11 bases in the junction. The sequenced sample consisted of PBMCs. The TCR was taken from a woman between 18 and 29 years old in good health and CMV-seronegative. The CDR3: CASSIRDGQGANGYYEQYF. The nucleotides are TGTGCCAGCAGTATCAGAGACGGACAGGGGGCAAACGGATACTACGAGCAGTACTTC.